The 5 T cell receptor beta chains below all came from one sample that was sequenced in a study of blood T cell repertoires in COVID-19. Clones were sequenced by immunoSEQ multiplex PCR, and TCRdb holds only the in-frame ones, with some missing. The sample has over 120,000 clones, around 81% seen once; the top ten hold roughly 8.2%. The material sequenced was peripheral blood. These receptors originate from a human donor in a cohort sampled during active COVID-19.

This chain uses TRBV18 with TRBJ1-5; maybe TRBD1 (5 bases). The CDR3 is made up of 15 amino acids. In germline, CDR1 is KGHSH, CDR2 LQKENI. V was trimmed by 4 bases and J by 5 bases, leaving 15 bases between them. The chain's CDR3 is CASSRNQGNDQPQHF. In DNA form, the CDR3 reads TGTGCCAGCTCACGGAATCAGGGAAACGATCAGCCCCAGCATTTT. The full variable domain, completed using reference TRBV18 and TRBJ1-5, is NAGVMQNPRHLVRRRGQEARLRCSPMKGHSHVYWYRQLPEEGLKFMVYLQKENIIDESGMPKERFSAEFPKEGPSILRIQQVVRGDSAAYFCASSRNQGNDQPQHFGDGTRLSIL.

The genes are TRBV6-5 and TRBJ2-7; a weak D match, TRBD2 (7 bases). The CDR3 length is 13 residues. The germline V gene has CDR1 MNHEY and CDR2 SVGAGI. Deletions cut 7 bases from V and 9 bases from J, with 19 bases between. CDR3 region: CASTQGGGVGQYF. In DNA form, the CDR3 reads TGTGCCAGCACCCAAGGGGGGGGAGTAGGGCAGTACTTC.

The chain has TRBV6-1 and TRBJ1-4, with D perhaps matching TRBD1 (5 bases). Per germline, CDR1 MNHNS and CDR2 SASEGT. Deletions cut 4 bases from V and 2 bases from J, with 14 bases between. This CDR3 has 16 amino acids. The CDR3 sequence: CASSGARVGTNEKLFF. The CDR3 coding sequence is TGTGCCAGCAGTGGGGCCAGGGTAGGGACTAATGAAAAACTGTTTTTT.

V is TRBV4-3 and J is TRBJ2-1; D is unclear. Trimming took off 4 bases at V and 9 bases at J, with 25 bases between the two ends. The CDR3 totals 17 residues. Germline CDR1 LGHNA, CDR2 YSLEER. CDR3 DNA: TGCGCCAGCAGCCGTGACTTATGGTACGAGGCGGTTGGTGAGCAGTTCTTC. Translation: CASSRDLWYEAVGEQFF.

J is TRBJ2-1 and V is TRBV4-3; TRBD2 matches 9 bases. V dropped 1 base and J dropped 4; count of bases not matched to a gene: 5. From germline, CDR1 is LGHNA and CDR2 YSLEER. This CDR3 region has 16 residues. This CDR3 is CASSQGLAGLYNEQFF. CDR3 nucleotide sequence: TGCGCCAGCAGCCAAGGGCTAGCGGGACTATACAATGAGCAGTTCTTC.